Presented here are 9 T cell receptor beta chains from one specimen sequenced in a study of blood T cell repertoires in COVID-19 (dated by TCRdb to 2019 to 2021). The library was generated by the immunoSEQ multiplex PCR assay. Sourced from immuneACCESS, this table was stored by TCRdb with only in-frame sequences that have V and J called. A share of the clones is absent; for the studies checked, an unresolved V gene accounts for under half, and the remainder has no known explanation. The sample profile shows roughly 350,000 clones; approximately 81% of them were found once. Of the sample, under 4% is held by the ten largest clones. The sample taken for sequencing was peripheral blood. The receptors were sampled from a woman between 18 and 29 years old with acute or convalescent COVID-19.

The V gene is TRBV14, the J gene TRBJ1-2; maybe TRBD1 (5 bases). Germline V gene sequence: CDR1 SGHDN, CDR2 FVKESK. V was cut by 3 bases and J by 3 bases, with 11 bases left in between. This CDR3 comprises 14 residues. The CDR3 nucleotides read TGTGCCAGCAGCCATGCTGGCAGGGACTATGGCTACACCTTC. Protein product: CASSHAGRDYGYTF.

In DNA form, the CDR3 reads TGTGCCAGCAGCGACCCAGACAGGGAGGAGCAGTTCTTC. This gives the protein CASSDPDREEQFF. V usage is TRBV5-4 and J usage is TRBJ2-1; the match to TRBD1 covers 7 bases. V lost 4 bases and J lost 10; bases outside the gene matches: 8. CDR1 and CDR2 (germline): SGHNT, YYREEE (reference sequence). CDR3 length: 13 residues.

This sequence joins TRBV28 and TRBJ1-6; no firm D call. Trimming left V 2 bases short and J 6 bases short, with 8 bases between. Germline V CDR1 and CDR2: MDHEN, SYDVKM. The CDR3 runs to 14 residues. The CDR3 here is CASSLEPSNSPLHF. For the CDR3, the DNA is TGTGCCAGCAGTTTAGAACCTAGTAATTCACCCCTCCACTTT.

The CDR3 protein is CASSPRTRSYTF. CDR3 coding DNA: TGTGCCAGTAGTCCTCGCACTAGAAGCTACACCTTC. The chain joins TRBV19 to TRBJ1-2; D is ambiguous. V was cut by 5 bases and J by 9 bases, with 13 bases left in between. Germline assignment: CDR1 LNHDA and CDR2 SQIVND (reference sequence). The CDR3 length is 12 residues.

The chain links TRBV27 to TRBJ1-2, with a weak D call TRBD1 (6 bases). The V gene's germline CDR1 is MNHEY and CDR2 SMNVEV (reference sequence). Trimming removed 4 bases at V and 4 bases at J, with 13 bases between. The CDR3 is made up of 14 amino acids. The CDR3 nucleotides are TGTGCCAGCAGTTCCCCGGGACATCCCTATGGCTACACCTTC. The encoded protein is CASSSPGHPYGYTF.

This clone was observed a handful of times. V is TRBV6-1 and J is TRBJ1-1; possibly TRBD1 for D (5 bases). The germline V gene encodes CDR1 MNHNS and CDR2 SASEGT. The CDR3 has 14 amino acids. Trimming stripped 2 bases from V and 4 bases from J, with 11 bases between. Here the CDR3 reads CASSERGSSTEAFF. The DNA of the CDR3 is TGTGCCAGCAGTGAAAGGGGATCCAGCACTGAAGCTTTCTTT.

The chain couples TRBV3-1 (or the pseudogene TRBV3-2) to TRBJ1-1; D gene ambiguous. The CDR3 length is 13 residues. Germline CDR1 and CDR2: LGHDT and YNNKEL (reference sequence). V lost 4 bases to trimming and J lost 1 base, with 7 bases between them. The CDR3 DNA sequence: TGTGCCAGCAGCCCCTTCCGGAACACTGAAGCTTTCTTT. Protein product: CASSPFRNTEAFF.

The chain joins TRBV5-1 to TRBJ1-1; the D is unclear. V lost 3 bases to trimming and J lost 1 base, with 7 bases between them. This CDR3 region has 13 residues. Germline lookup yields CDR1 SGHRS and CDR2 YFSETQ. The CDR3 is CASSSYWNTEAFF. DNA of the CDR3: TGCGCCAGCAGCTCATACTGGAACACTGAAGCTTTCTTT.

The chain joins TRBV19 to TRBJ1-1; D is unclear. Trimming left V 3 bases short and J 5 bases short, with 4 bases between. CDR3 length: 11 amino acids. Germline V gene lookup returns CDR1 LNHDA and CDR2 SQIVND (reference sequence). The CDR3 loop is CASSIPTEAFF. CDR3 bases: TGTGCCAGTAGTATTCCAACTGAAGCTTTCTTT. Filled out from reference TRBV19 and TRBJ1-1, the complete variable domain reads DGGITQSPKYLFRKEGQNVTLSCEQNLNHDAMYWYRQDPGQGLRLIYYSQIVNDFQKGDIAEGYSVSREKKESFPLTVTSAQKNPTAFYLCASSIPTEAFFGQGTRLTVV.